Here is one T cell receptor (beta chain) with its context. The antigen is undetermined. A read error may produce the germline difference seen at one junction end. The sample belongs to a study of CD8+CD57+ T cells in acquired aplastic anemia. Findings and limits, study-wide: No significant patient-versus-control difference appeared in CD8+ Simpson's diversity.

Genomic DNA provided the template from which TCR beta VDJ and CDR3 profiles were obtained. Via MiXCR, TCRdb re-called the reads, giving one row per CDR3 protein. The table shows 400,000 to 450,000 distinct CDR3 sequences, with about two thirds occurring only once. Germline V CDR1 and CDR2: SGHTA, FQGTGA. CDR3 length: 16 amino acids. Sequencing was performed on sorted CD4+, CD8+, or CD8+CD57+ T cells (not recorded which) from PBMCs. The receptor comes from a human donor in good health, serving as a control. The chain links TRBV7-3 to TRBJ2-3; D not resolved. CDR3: CASSQRSRQRTDTQYF. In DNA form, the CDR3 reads TGTGCCAGCAGCCAGCGATCCCGGCAGAGAACAGATACTCAGTATTTT.